A selection of T cell receptor beta chains follows, all from one sample in a study of pediatric ulcerative colitis. This table comes from immunoSEQ multiplex PCR, and its TCRdb copy is limited to in-frame clones, with some not included. Of about 60,000 clones listed, about nine tenths are singletons. The sample taken for sequencing was blood. The receptors were gathered from a boy between 5 and 17 years old who was a control in a study of pediatric ulcerative colitis. CDR3s include the opening cysteine and the closing phenylalanine or tryptophan. The D gene is left open where the match is weak. Clone size is shown for a subset of rows, as once, few, many or a class of expanded clone.

CASSLERSLTGELFF,TGCGCCAGCAGCTTGGAACGGAGTTTGACCGGGGAGCTGTTTTTT,TRBJ2-2,.,15,.,TRBV5-1
CATSRDDIWQGAQETQYF,TGTGCCACCAGCAGAGATGATATTTGGCAGGGGGCGCAGGAGACCCAGTACTTC,TRBJ2-5,TRBD1,18,.,TRBV15
CASSPSGTTRNEQFF,TGTGCCAGCAGCCCTAGCGGGACTACGCGAAATGAGCAGTTCTTC,TRBJ2-1,TRBD2,15,.,TRBV7-6
CASSEMRLYSNEQFF,TGTGCCAGCAGTGAAATGCGGCTTTACTCCAATGAGCAGTTCTTC,TRBJ2-1,.,15,.,TRBV2
CASTYTTESYEQYF,TGTGCCAGCACCTACACGACAGAATCCTACGAGCAGTACTTC,TRBJ2-7,.,14,.,TRBV6-1
CSARGWLGYTF,TGCAGTGCTAGAGGATGGCTGGGCTACACCTTC,TRBJ1-2,.,11,once,TRBV20-1
CASSLLLAGAGEQFF,TGTGCCAGCAGCTTACTACTAGCGGGAGCTGGTGAGCAGTTCTTC,TRBJ2-1,TRBD2,15,.,TRBV7-2
CSVAGGSNTGELFF,TGCAGCGTTGCCGGGGGTTCGAACACCGGGGAGCTGTTTTTT,TRBJ2-2,.,14,.,TRBV29-1
CASSRRRLAGGNEQFF,TGTGCCAGCAGTCGCCGGAGACTAGCGGGAGGTAATGAGCAGTTCTTC,TRBJ2-1,TRBD2,16,.,TRBV27
CASSTSRDGDQPQHF,TGTGCCAGTAGTACCTCCCGGGACGGTGATCAGCCCCAGCATTTT,TRBJ1-5,.,15,few,TRBV19
CAISEMLGRGGLYEQYF,TGTGCCATCAGTGAGATGTTGGGAAGGGGGGGCCTATACGAGCAGTACTTC,TRBJ2-7,.,17,once,TRBV10-3
CAWSLQGATEAFF,TGTGCCTGGAGTCTACAGGGTGCCACTGAAGCTTTCTTT,TRBJ1-1,.,13,.,TRBV30
CASSSQGLETLKNIQYF,TGTGCCAGCTCATCACAGGGCCTTGAAACCCTCAAAAACATTCAGTACTTC,TRBJ2-4,.,17,.,TRBV28
CASSFPGQPNQPQHF,TGTGCCAGCAGTTTCCCGGGGCAGCCAAATCAGCCCCAGCATTTT,TRBJ1-5,.,15,few,TRBV28
CASSEALRGMNTEAFF,TGTGCCAGCAGTGAAGCGCTGAGGGGGATGAACACTGAAGCTTTCTTT,TRBJ1-1,.,16,few,TRBV2
CASSLFLGFEDTQYF,TGTGCCAGCAGTTTATTTTTAGGGTTCGAAGATACGCAGTATTTT,TRBJ2-3,.,15,.,TRBV27
CASSLESTDTQYF,TGTGCCAGCAGCTTGGAATCGACAGATACGCAGTATTTT,TRBJ2-3,.,13,once,TRBV5-6
CASRGGSLPSYEQYF,TGTGCCAGCCGGGGCGGGAGTCTACCCTCCTACGAGCAGTACTTC,TRBJ2-7,.,15,.,TRBV21-1
CASSLESGGEQFF,TGTGCCAGCAGCTTAGAGAGCGGCGGGGAGCAGTTCTTC,TRBJ2-1,.,13,.,TRBV7-3
CASAGQGYSNQPQHF,TGTGCCAGCGCGGGACAGGGTTATAGCAATCAGCCCCAGCATTTT,TRBJ1-5,TRBD1,15,.,TRBV2
CASSEQSSGNTIYF,TGTGCCAGCAGTGAACAGAGCTCTGGAAACACCATATATTTT,TRBJ1-3,.,14,.,TRBV25-1
CASSQLDRENEKLFF,TGCGCCAGCAGCCAGCTCGACAGGGAAAATGAAAAACTGTTTTTT,TRBJ1-4,TRBD1,15,.,TRBV4-1
CASSSSDNEKLFF,TGTGCCAGCAGCTCCAGCGATAATGAAAAACTGTTTTTT,TRBJ1-4,.,13,.,TRBV6-1
CASSQGRDTEAFF,TGTGCCAGCAGCCAGGGAAGGGACACTGAAGCTTTCTTT,TRBJ1-1,.,13,.,TRBV14
CASSPSGEGTDTQYF,TGTGCCAGCAGCCCCTCGGGAGAGGGGACAGATACGCAGTATTTT,TRBJ2-3,.,15,.,TRBV9
CASSPRGLAGGALTDTQYF,TGTGCCAGCAGCCCCAGGGGACTAGCGGGGGGCGCACTCACAGATACGCAGTATTTT,TRBJ2-3,TRBD2,19,once,TRBV7-3
CASGSLYNEQFF,TGTGCCAGCGGGAGTCTCTACAATGAGCAGTTCTTC,TRBJ2-1,.,12,.,TRBV7-9
CAWRPRRGNQPQHF,TGTGCCTGGAGACCGAGAAGGGGCAACCAGCCCCAGCATTTT,TRBJ1-5,.,14,few,TRBV30
CASSTSDRSNQPQHF,TGTGCCAGTAGTACTTCAGACAGATCCAATCAGCCCCAGCATTTT,TRBJ1-5,.,15,.,TRBV19
CASSGSGISSGNTIYF,TGTGCCAGCAGTGGGTCAGGTATTAGCTCTGGAAACACCATATATTTT,TRBJ1-3,.,16,.,TRBV25-1
CASSFNGQSLSYGYTF,TGCGCCAGCAGCTTCAACGGACAATCACTGAGCTATGGCTACACCTTC,TRBJ1-2,.,16,.,TRBV5-1
CASSRLGGVADTQYF,TGTGCCAGCAGCCGTCTAGGAGGGGTCGCAGATACGCAGTATTTT,TRBJ2-3,.,15,.,TRBV11-3
CASSQSDPPEAFF,TGCGCCAGCAGCCAATCGGACCCCCCTGAAGCTTTCTTT,TRBJ1-1,.,13,.,TRBV4-3
CAWSVVNRGNQPQHF,TGTGCCTGGAGTGTCGTGAATCGGGGCAATCAGCCCCAGCATTTT,TRBJ1-5,.,15,few,TRBV30
CASSERDRPFNEQFF,TGTGCCAGCAGTGAGAGGGACAGGCCGTTCAATGAGCAGTTCTTC,TRBJ2-1,TRBD1,15,.,TRBV2
CASSLTSGAGSTYEQYF,TGTGCCAGCAGCTTAACGAGTGGGGCAGGGTCTACCTACGAGCAGTACTTC,TRBJ2-7,.,17,.,TRBV13
CASTPGRTGELFF,TGCGCCAGCACGCCGGGCCGGACCGGGGAGCTGTTTTTT,TRBJ2-2,.,13,few,TRBV5-1
CASSLGALTGQMNTEAFF,TGTGCCAGCAGCTTAGGAGCCCTGACAGGTCAAATGAACACTGAAGCTTTCTTT,TRBJ1-1,.,18,.,TRBV7-9
CASSQSMGQGYEQYF,TGTGCCAGCAGCCAGTCAATGGGGCAGGGTTACGAGCAGTACTTC,TRBJ2-7,.,15,.,TRBV4-2
CATSPRQGHEQYF,TGTGCCACCAGCCCCCGACAGGGGCACGAGCAGTACTTC,TRBJ2-7,TRBD1,13,.,TRBV15
CASSFTTGDYEQYF,TGTGCCAGCAGCTTTACGACAGGGGACTACGAGCAGTACTTC,TRBJ2-7,TRBD1,14,medium-sized,TRBV7-2
CATSRGNEQFF,TGTGCCACCAGCAGAGGTAATGAGCAGTTCTTC,TRBJ2-1,.,11,.,TRBV15
CASSSRPRGNTDTQYF,TGTGCCAGCAGCTCGAGGCCCAGGGGGAATACAGATACGCAGTATTTT,TRBJ2-3,TRBD1,16,once,TRBV7-8
CASSIRAGAHNEQFF,TGTGCCAGTAGTATAAGAGCGGGAGCCCACAATGAGCAGTTCTTC,TRBJ2-1,TRBD2,15,once,TRBV19
CASSPHGLMGLAGSYEQYF,TGTGCCAGCTCACCTCACGGGTTAATGGGACTAGCGGGAAGTTACGAGCAGTACTTC,TRBJ2-7,TRBD2,19,.,TRBV18
CASSAPRGGDTEAFF,TGTGCCAGCAGCGCTCCGCGGGGCGGGGACACTGAAGCTTTCTTT,TRBJ1-1,.,15,few,TRBV9
CASSQFVANTGELFF,TGCGCCAGCAGCCAATTCGTAGCGAACACCGGGGAGCTGTTTTTT,TRBJ2-2,.,15,.,TRBV4-3
CASSFDFGKTQYF,TGTGCCAGCAGCTTTGATTTCGGAAAGACCCAGTACTTC,TRBJ2-5,.,13,.,TRBV7-8
CAISGTKERTGELFF,TGTGCCATCAGTGGAACAAAGGAACGTACCGGGGAGCTGTTTTTT,TRBJ2-2,.,15,.,TRBV10-3
CASSPGERWDTIYF,TGTGCCAGCAGTCCCGGAGAGAGATGGGACACCATATATTTT,TRBJ1-3,.,14,.,TRBV28
CASSQGSGLADNYEQYF,TGTGCCAGCAGCCAAGGGTCGGGGCTAGCGGACAACTACGAGCAGTACTTC,TRBJ2-7,TRBD2,17,.,TRBV14
CASSATSYEQYF,TGTGCCAGCAGTGCGACTAGCTACGAGCAGTACTTC,TRBJ2-7,.,12,.,TRBV6-1
CASSKRIRTDTQYF,TGTGCCAGCAGCAAGAGAATTCGCACAGATACGCAGTATTTT,TRBJ2-3,.,14,.,TRBV5-8
CASSSTDRPISPLHF,TGTGCCAGCAGTTCCACAGACAGGCCGATTTCACCCCTCCACTTT,TRBJ1-6,.,15,.,TRBV6-5
CASSYNRDFATEAFF,TGTGCCAGCAGTTACAACAGGGACTTTGCCACTGAAGCTTTCTTT,TRBJ1-1,.,15,.,TRBV6-6
CACSPQVTTHNEQFF,TGTGCCTGTTCACCTCAGGTAACGACACACAATGAGCAGTTCTTC,TRBJ2-1,.,15,.,TRBV7-9
CASSYSGTVSTDTQYF,TGTGCCAGCAGTTACTCCGGGACAGTTAGCACAGATACGCAGTATTTT,TRBJ2-3,TRBD1,16,.,TRBV6-6
CASSPYRGHYEQYF,TGTGCCAGCAGCCCCTACAGGGGGCACTACGAGCAGTACTTC,TRBJ2-7,TRBD1,14,few,TRBV7-2
CASSLDSLGNTIYF,TGTGCCAGCAGCTTAGATAGCCTCGGAAACACCATATATTTT,TRBJ1-3,.,14,once,TRBV7-2